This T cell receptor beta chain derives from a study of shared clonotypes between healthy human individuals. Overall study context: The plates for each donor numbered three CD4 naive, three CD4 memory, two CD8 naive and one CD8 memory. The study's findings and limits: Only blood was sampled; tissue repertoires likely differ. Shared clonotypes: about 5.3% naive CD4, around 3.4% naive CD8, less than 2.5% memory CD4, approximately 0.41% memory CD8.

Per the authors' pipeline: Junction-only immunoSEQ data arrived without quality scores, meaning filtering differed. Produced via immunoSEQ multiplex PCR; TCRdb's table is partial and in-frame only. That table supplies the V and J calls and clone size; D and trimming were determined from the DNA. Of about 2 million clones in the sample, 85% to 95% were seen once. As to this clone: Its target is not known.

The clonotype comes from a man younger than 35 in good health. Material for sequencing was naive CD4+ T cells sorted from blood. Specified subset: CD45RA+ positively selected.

The CDR3 is CASSPSGVSYEQYF. In nucleotides, the CDR3 is TGTGCCAGCAGTCCATCAGGGGTCTCCTACGAGCAGTACTTC. V gene TRBV28 combines with J gene TRBJ2-7, with D perhaps TRBD1 (6 bases). The CDR3 consists of 14 residues. The V end was cut by 5 bases, the J end by 0 bases, with 11 bases between. Germline V gene data show CDR1 as MDHEN and CDR2 as SYDVKM.